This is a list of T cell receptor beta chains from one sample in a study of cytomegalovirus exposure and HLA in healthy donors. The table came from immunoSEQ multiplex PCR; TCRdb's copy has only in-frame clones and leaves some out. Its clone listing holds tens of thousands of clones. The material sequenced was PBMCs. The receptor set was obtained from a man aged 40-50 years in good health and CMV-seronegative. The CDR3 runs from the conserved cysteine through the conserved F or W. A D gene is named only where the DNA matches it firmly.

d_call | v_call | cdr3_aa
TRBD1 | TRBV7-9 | CASSPTGGVDEQYF
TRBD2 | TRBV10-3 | CAITRGIGGGYNEQFF
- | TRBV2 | CASRGGLLTSYNEQFF
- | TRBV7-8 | CASSLVAGAGANVLTF
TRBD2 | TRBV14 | CASSQEGGSKNIQYF
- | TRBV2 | CASSDSSYEQYF
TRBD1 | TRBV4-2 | CASSQGGQGGNYGYTF
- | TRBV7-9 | CASSSGRGSVPYEQYF
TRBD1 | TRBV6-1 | CASSEEDRGFYEQYF
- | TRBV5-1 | CASRQDAANTGELFF
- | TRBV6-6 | CASSKTSGSEQFF
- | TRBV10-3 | CATRPQTGAGNTIYF
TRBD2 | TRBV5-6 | CASSLADSSYNEQFF
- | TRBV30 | CAWRGQGRPPNSPLHF
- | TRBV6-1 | CASSGRNYGYTF
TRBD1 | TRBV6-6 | CASSYSGTENTEAFF
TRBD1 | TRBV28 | CASSSQGAHTGELFF
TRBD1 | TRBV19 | CASSERQGMPYNEQFF
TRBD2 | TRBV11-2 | CASSVGLAGGYQETQYF
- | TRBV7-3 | CASSLQAGPPHEQYF
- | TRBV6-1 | CASSKEARGNSPLHF
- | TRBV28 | CASSPARGYNEQFF
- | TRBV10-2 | CASSETSYEQYF
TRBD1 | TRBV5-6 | CASSWGTGDNTEAFF
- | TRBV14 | CASATGSGNYGYTF
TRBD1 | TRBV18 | CASAPAGQGSGETQYF
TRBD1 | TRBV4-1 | CASSRQGAPNTGELFF
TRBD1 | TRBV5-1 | CASSPGTDLSKGYTF
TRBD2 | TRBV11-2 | CASSRGPGGGAETQYF
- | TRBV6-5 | CASSYGALSDGELFF
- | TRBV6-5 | CASKSFYGYTF